Each of the 8 T cell receptor beta chains below was sequenced from the same sample in a study of technical replicates of blood from four donors. Here immunoSEQ multiplex PCR was the method, and the copy in TCRdb shows in-frame clones only, minus some. The sample carries tens of thousands of clones, 94% recorded once. Sequencing used T cells isolated from PBMCs. These receptors all stem from a human donor in good health.

The chain links TRBV15 to TRBJ2-6, with TRBD1 matching 12 bases. There are 22 residues in the CDR3. Germline CDR1 LNHNV, CDR2 YYDKDF (reference sequence). V shed 2 bases and J 2 bases; nucleotides not matched to a gene: 16. The CDR3 sequence is CATSRFLIPGQGAVTGANVLTF. The CDR3 DNA follows: TGTGCCACCAGCAGATTCCTAATACCGGGACAGGGGGCAGTAACTGGGGCCAACGTCCTGACTTTC.

The rearrangement joins TRBV14 to TRBJ2-2, with 7 bases aligning to TRBD2. V was clipped by 5 bases and J by 0 bases; unmatched bases: 0. This CDR3 has 14 amino acids. Germline V gives CDR1 SGHDN, CDR2 FVKESK. The CDR3 DNA is TGTGCCAGCAGCGGGAGGGCGAACACCGGGGAGCTGTTTTTT. Its protein product is CASSGRANTGELFF.

The table lists this clone with a count of one. This chain uses TRBV14 with TRBJ2-5, with 12 bases identical to TRBD2. The CDR3 is 15 amino acids. The V segment lost 2 bases and the J segment 4 bases; nucleotides outside the gene matches: 2. Germline lookup yields CDR1 SGHDN and CDR2 FVKESK. The CDR3 sequence: CASSQLAGGGETQYF. For the CDR3, the DNA is TGTGCCAGCAGCCAACTAGCGGGAGGGGGAGAGACCCAGTACTTC.

This clone was counted a few times. The chain employs TRBV2 and TRBJ1-1; the D gene is possibly TRBD1 (6 bases). Trimming removed 6 bases from V and 3 bases from J, with 14 bases in between. The CDR3 covers 14 residues. Germline lookup yields CDR1 SNHLY and CDR2 FYNNEI. The CDR3: CASSRTAVHTEAFF. The CDR3 bases are TGTGCCAGCAGCCGGACAGCAGTTCACACTGAAGCTTTCTTT.

The V and J genes are TRBV6-5 and TRBJ2-7, with 7 bases that match TRBD1. Trimming took 6 bases from V and 4 from J; bases not matched to a gene: 12. Germline CDR1 is MNHEY and CDR2 is SVGAGI. The CDR3 consists of 15 residues. CDR3 sequence: CASSSDREEIYEQYF. Here the CDR3 DNA reads TGTGCCAGCAGCTCCGACAGGGAAGAAATTTACGAGCAGTACTTC.

The V and J genes are TRBV12-5 and TRBJ2-5, with 8 bases identical to TRBD1. In germline, CDR1 is LGHNT, CDR2 FRNRAP. The V segment lost 2 bases and the J segment 5 bases; nucleotides outside the gene matches: 7. The CDR3 consists of 15 residues. CDR3 region: CASGLKTGGRETQYF. Written as DNA, the CDR3 is TGTGCTAGTGGTTTGAAAACAGGGGGTAGGGAGACCCAGTACTTC.

This chain connects TRBV7-3 to TRBJ2-2; 8 bases are a match to TRBD1. Trimming at V came to 3 bases and at J to 3 bases, leaving 3 bases not matched to a gene. The CDR3 spans 15 residues. CDR1 is SGHTA, CDR2 FQGTGA, per germline. CDR3 residues: CASSFSGGYTGELFF. In nucleotides, the CDR3 is TGTGCCAGCAGCTTCTCAGGGGGCTACACCGGGGAGCTGTTTTTT.

The V call is TRBV5-1, the J call TRBJ1-4; D might be TRBD1 (5 bases). V shed 0 bases and J shed 8 bases, with 20 bases lying between them. Germline CDR1 SGHRS, CDR2 YFSETQ. The CDR3 extends over 17 amino acids. For the CDR3, the DNA is TGCGCCAGCAGCTTGGAGGCTGGGGCAGGAGTAGGGGAAAAACTGTTTTTT. Its protein product is CASSLEAGAGVGEKLFF.